The 28 T cell receptor beta chains listed next were all sequenced from one sample in a study of T cell clones after liver transplantation. Libraries were prepared by immunoSEQ multiplex PCR; TCRdb keeps only in-frame clonotypes and omits some of them. The sample records around 97,000 clones, about 86% being singletons. Sequencing was performed on CD4+ T cells from blood, taken around 48 months after liver transplant. Receptor source: a human patient who received a liver transplant. Part of the T cells may come from the graft donor.

The gene calls are TRBV10-1 and TRBJ2-1; TRBD2 aligns across 7 bases. J gave up 4 bases and V 8 bases, and 17 bases lay outside the gene matches. CDR1 is WNHNN and CDR2 is SYGVQD in the germline V gene (reference sequence). This CDR3 has 17 residues. This CDR3 reads CASSSPGVSGWYNEQFF. The CDR3 DNA reads as TGCGCCAGCTCATCCCCCGGGGTTAGCGGGTGGTACAATGAGCAGTTCTTC.

This clone has more than one count but fewer than ten. V and J are TRBV6-1 and TRBJ1-3, with TRBD1 matching 7 bases. The germline V gene has CDR1 MNHNS and CDR2 SASEGT. The CDR3 extends over 15 amino acids. J lost 4 bases, V lost 4 bases, and 7 bases had no gene match. The CDR3 here is CASSVDRARGNTIYF. CDR3 nucleotides: TGTGCCAGCAGTGTAGACAGGGCGCGGGGAAACACCATATATTTT.

The V and J genes are TRBV27 and TRBJ2-1, with D possibly TRBD2 on 6 matching bases. Germline V gives CDR1 MNHEY, CDR2 SMNVEV (reference sequence). The CDR3 has 14 amino acids. V lost 3 bases to trimming and J lost 2 bases, with 8 bases between them. The CDR3 DNA is TGTGCCAGCAGTTTGAAGCGGGCCTACAATGAGCAGTTCTTC. Protein product: CASSLKRAYNEQFF.

This chain connects TRBV21-1 to TRBJ1-5. TRBV21-1 is termed a pseudogene. The CDR3 length is 14 residues. The CDR3 region has the DNA TGTGCCAGCAGCAAAAGGGAGGAGAGCCAGCCCCAGCATTTT. This sequence encodes CASSKREESQPQHF.

To note about this clone: Distinct nucleotide sequences in the sample also encode this CDR3. The chain joins TRBV2 to TRBJ1-2; no reliable D call. The CDR3 is made up of 11 amino acids. Looked up from germline, CDR1 is SNHLY and CDR2 is FYNNEI. Trimming removed 3 bases at V and 5 bases at J, with 4 bases between. The CDR3 loop reads CASSDRYGYTF. CDR3 coding DNA: TGTGCCAGCAGTGATCGGTATGGCTACACCTTC.

V is TRBV4-2 and J is TRBJ2-7; D gene ambiguous. CDR1 is LGHNA and CDR2 is YNFKEQ in the germline V gene. The V end was cut by 0 bases, the J end by 6 bases, with 15 bases between. The CDR3 spans 15 residues. DNA of the CDR3: TGTGCCAGCAGCCAAGATCTGGTGAACAATCCCGAGCAGTACTTC. It encodes CASSQDLVNNPEQYF.

This chain joins TRBV27 and TRBJ1-4; D ambiguous. V was trimmed by 10 bases and J by 4 bases, leaving 22 bases between them. This CDR3 contains 16 residues. CDR1 is MNHEY, CDR2 SMNVEV, per germline (reference sequence). CDR3 residues: CATPNTAEKLNEKLFF. The CDR3 region has the DNA TGTGCCACCCCGAATACCGCGGAAAAACTTAATGAAAAACTGTTTTTT.

The chain joins TRBV6-6 to TRBJ2-2; D perhaps matches TRBD1 (5 bases). The germline V gene has CDR1 MNHNY and CDR2 SVGAGI (reference sequence). The CDR3 loop spans 16 amino acids. V shed 7 bases and J shed 0 bases, with 15 bases lying between them. The CDR3 region is CASILGAGANTGELFF. In DNA, the CDR3 is TGTGCCAGCATTCTAGGGGCAGGAGCGAACACCGGGGAGCTGTTTTTT.

This chain connects TRBV7-2 to TRBJ2-5; no reliable D call. Germline CDR1 reads SGHTA; CDR2 reads FQGNSA. Trimming shortened V by 1 base and J by 4 bases, and 7 bases separated the two germline ends. This CDR3 has 13 residues. CDR3 sequence: CASSLGPTETQYF. As DNA, the CDR3 is TGTGCCAGCAGCTTAGGCCCAACAGAGACCCAGTACTTC.

The chain uses TRBV4-2 and TRBJ1-1; TRBD1 is a possible D gene (6 bases). Deletions cut 0 bases from V and 8 bases from J, with 28 bases between. CDR1 is LGHNA and CDR2 is YNFKEQ in the germline V gene. This CDR3 is 19 amino acids long. The CDR3 spells CASSQDPPTNLGGSTEAFF. The CDR3 DNA sequence: TGTGCCAGCAGCCAAGATCCACCTACAAACTTAGGGGGGTCCACAGAAGCTTTCTTT.

The chain links TRBV4-3 to TRBJ1-5; the D gene is possibly TRBD1 (5 bases). CDR1 is LGHNA and CDR2 is YSLEER in the germline V gene. Trimming stripped 0 bases from V and 4 bases from J, with 19 bases between. The CDR3 has 18 residues. CDR3 loop: CASSQEIPGPLENQPQHF. CDR3 sequence (DNA): TGCGCCAGCAGCCAAGAAATCCCAGGGCCCTTGGAAAATCAGCCCCAGCATTTT.

The genes are TRBV4-2 and TRBJ1-4; no clear D gene. The length of the CDR3 is 16 residues. V was cut by 4 bases and J by 0 bases, with 12 bases left in between. The V gene's germline CDR1 is LGHNA and CDR2 YNFKEQ. The CDR3: CASSLAADATNEKLFF. DNA for the CDR3: TGTGCCAGCAGCCTCGCCGCCGATGCAACTAATGAAAAACTGTTTTTT.

The chain combines TRBV9 with TRBJ1-1; D uncertain. The V and J ends lost 7 bases and 3 bases respectively, with 13 bases between them. Germline lookup yields CDR1 SGDLS and CDR2 YYNGEE. The CDR3 runs to 13 residues. For the CDR3, the DNA is TGTGCCAGCGGACGGGCCTGGGACACTGAAGCTTTCTTT. The encoded protein is CASGRAWDTEAFF.

The chain carries TRBV7-3 and TRBJ2-1, with D unresolved. V was pared by 3 bases and J by 0 bases, with 12 bases between. The CDR3 has 16 residues. Germline CDR1 SGHTA, CDR2 FQGTGA. CDR3 amino acids: CASSLYWGSSYNEQFF. The CDR3 nucleotides are TGTGCCAGCAGCTTGTATTGGGGTAGCTCCTACAATGAGCAGTTCTTC.

In DNA form, the CDR3 reads TGTGCCAGCAGTGAATATTTGGGGGACAGGAGACAGACCCAGTACTTC. Translation gives CASSEYLGDRRQTQYF. The chain is built from TRBV25-1 and TRBJ2-5, with 8 bases matching TRBD1. This CDR3 has 16 residues. Germline loops: CDR1 MGHDK, CDR2 SYGVNS. V gave up 0 bases and J gave up 6 bases; unmatched junction bases: 9.

The chain recombines TRBV5-6 with TRBJ2-2; 8 bases align to TRBD2. This CDR3 has 15 amino acids. The germline V gene has CDR1 SGHDT and CDR2 YYEEEE. After removal of 0 bases from V and 6 bases from J, the junction contained 4 bases not matched to a gene. The CDR3: CASSLERGFAGELFF. In DNA form, the CDR3 reads TGTGCCAGCAGCTTGGAGCGGGGGTTTGCCGGGGAGCTGTTTTTT.

The gene calls are TRBV7-8 and TRBJ1-5; maybe TRBD1 (6 bases). With 5 bases removed from V and 6 bases from J, the gap between germline ends came to 20 bases. The CDR3 contains 16 residues. Germline V lookup: CDR1 SGHVS, CDR2 FQNEAQ. CDR3 coding DNA: TGTGCCAGCAGCCCCAGGGCGGGGGCTCGGGGTCAGCCCCAGCATTTT. As protein: CASSPRAGARGQPQHF.

As DNA, the CDR3 is TGTGCCAGCAGCTTGTCTATCGGGGGCCCGAACACTGAAGCTTTCTTT. This translates into CASSLSIGGPNTEAFF. This chain uses TRBV5-5 with TRBJ1-1; a possible D gene is TRBD1 (6 bases). This CDR3 spans 16 amino acids. Per germline, CDR1 SGHKS and CDR2 YYEKEE (reference sequence). The ends were cut back, 1 base at V and 1 base at J, with 14 bases in the middle.

The chain employs TRBV5-1 and TRBJ1-1; 8 positions match TRBD1. Germline-derived CDR1 and CDR2 are SGHRS and YFSETQ. The CDR3 is 15 amino acids. V trimming: 4 bases; J trimming: 5 bases; junction bases outside the gene matches: 10. CDR3 in DNA: TGCGCCAGCAGCCTGACAGGGGCAAGGGAAACTGAAGCTTTCTTT. The encoded protein is CASSLTGARETEAFF.

The chain links TRBV4-2 to TRBJ2-3; perhaps TRBD2 as D (6 bases). Germline CDR1 is LGHNA and CDR2 is YNFKEQ. Deletions cut 1 base from V and 4 bases from J, with 12 bases between. The CDR3 sequence is 15 residues long. CDR3 coding DNA: TGTGCCAGCAGCCAAGCGGGAGCCTCCCCAGATACGCAGTATTTT. Translation gives CASSQAGASPDTQYF.

This rearrangement joins TRBV7-9 to TRBJ1-4, with D possibly TRBD1 on 5 matching bases. V dropped 4 bases and J dropped 5 bases, with 11 bases sitting between them. Per germline, CDR1 SEHNR and CDR2 FQNEAQ (reference sequence). This CDR3 contains 14 residues. CDR3 nucleotide sequence: TGTGCCAGCAGCTCACGACAGACCAATGAAAAACTGTTTTTT. The encoded protein is CASSSRQTNEKLFF.

The chain has TRBV13 and TRBJ2-2; 15 bases fit TRBD2. Germline V lookup: CDR1 PRHDT, CDR2 FYEKMQ (reference sequence). Losses at the gene ends were 6 bases for V and 3 bases for J; bases not matched to a gene: 11. The CDR3 runs 19 residues. CDR3 residues: CASSPGLAGGRRDTGELFF. In DNA form, the CDR3 reads TGTGCCAGCAGTCCCGGACTAGCGGGGGGGCGGCGCGACACCGGGGAGCTGTTTTTT. Together with reference TRBV13 and TRBJ2-2, the CDR3 gives the full variable domain: AAGVIQSPRHLIKEKRETATLKCYPIPRHDTVYWYQQGPGQDPQFLISFYEKMQSDKGSIPDRFSAQQFSDYHSELNMSSLELGDSALYFCASSPGLAGGRRDTGELFFGEGSRLTVL.

This clone has a single count. The rearrangement joins TRBV5-3 to TRBJ2-2; 8 bases fit TRBD2. TRBV5-3 is an ORF, with its function uncertain. The ends lost 0 bases at V and 5 bases at J; junction bases unmatched: 6. The CDR3 has 16 amino acids. The CDR3: CARSLGLAGWTGELFF. The DNA for the CDR3 is TGTGCCAGAAGCTTGGGGCTAGCGGGTTGGACCGGGGAGCTGTTTTTT.

The chain employs TRBV7-9 and TRBJ1-1, with TRBD1 identical over 8 bases. Germline lookup yields CDR1 SEHNR and CDR2 FQNEAQ (reference sequence). Trimming took 5 bases from V and 4 from J; bases not matched to a gene: 9. The CDR3 totals 15 residues. Written as DNA, the CDR3 is TGTGCCAGCAGCCCGAGGACAGGGATAGTCACTGAAGCTTTCTTT. This encodes CASSPRTGIVTEAFF.

V is TRBV4-1 and J is TRBJ1-2, with 7 bases lining up with TRBD1. J was trimmed by 7 bases and V by 1 base; bases with no gene match: 9. The germline V gene has CDR1 MGHRA and CDR2 YSYEKL. CDR3 length equals 15 residues. The CDR3: CASSQGPGTALGYTF. For the CDR3, the DNA is TGCGCCAGCAGCCAAGGTCCCGGGACAGCACTTGGCTACACCTTC.

V and J are TRBV19 and TRBJ2-3, with 11 bases that match TRBD2. The CDR3 has 17 amino acids. Germline CDR1 is LNHDA and CDR2 is SQIVND (reference sequence). J lost 3 bases, V lost 0 bases, and 5 bases had no gene match. As DNA, the CDR3 is TGTGCCAGTAGTATAGAGCTAGCGGGGGGCAGGACAGATACGCAGTATTTT. As protein: CASSIELAGGRTDTQYF. Full variable domain (missing parts from reference TRBV19 and TRBJ2-3): DGGITQSPKYLFRKEGQNVTLSCEQNLNHDAMYWYRQDPGQGLRLIYYSQIVNDFQKGDIAEGYSVSREKKESFPLTVTSAQKNPTAFYLCASSIELAGGRTDTQYFGPGTRLTVL.

The rearrangement joins TRBV6-6 to TRBJ1-1, with D maybe TRBD1 (5 bases). The CDR3 is 15 residues long. The V gene lost 0 bases and the J gene lost 0 bases, with 8 bases spanning the gap. Germline V gene data show CDR1 as MNHNY and CDR2 as SVGAGI (reference sequence). The CDR3 loop reads CASSYSGAMNTEAFF. DNA of the CDR3: TGTGCCAGCAGTTACTCCGGGGCGATGAACACTGAAGCTTTCTTT.

V gene TRBV5-6 combines with J gene TRBJ1-2, with 8 bases aligning to TRBD1. CDR1 is SGHDT and CDR2 is YYEEEE in the germline V gene. The CDR3 contains 15 residues. The ends lost 5 bases at V and 4 bases at J; junction bases unmatched: 10. CDR3 nucleotide sequence: TGTGCCAGCAGTTTCCAGGGGGCGCGGAGCTATGGCTACACCTTC. Protein: CASSFQGARSYGYTF. Filled out from reference TRBV5-6 and TRBJ1-2, the complete variable domain reads DAGVTQSPTHLIKTRGQQVTLRCSPKSGHDTVSWYQQALGQGPQFIFQYYEEEERQRGNFPDRFSGHQFPNYSSELNVNALLLGDSALYLCASSFQGARSYGYTFGSGTRLTVV.